This T cell receptor beta chain was documented in a study of blood T cells in healthy people across ages. General study findings and limits: Calculation of diversity from one million T cells yielded estimates considered to be underestimates. The fall in TCR beta diversity per million T cells was roughly linear with age.

On this clonotype: Its specificity is unknown.

Sample-barcoded 5' priming and a J-beta primer mix drove a second PCR of roughly 6 to 12 cycles. TCRdb processed the 5' RACE reads anew with MiXCR; each CDR3 protein has one entry. Among over 1.5 million distinct CDR3 sequences listed, less than 50% were seen once. The donors, all healthy, were Caucasians living in Russia, aged roughly 6 to 100. Isolated PBMCs totaled at least 7 million in each sample. Sequences were obtained from blood. This receptor was taken from a woman aged 40 to 50 in good health.

CDR3 loop: CASSDRINQPQHF. The CDR3 DNA follows: TGTGCCAGTTCCGACAGGATCAATCAGCCCCAGCATTTT. The chain recombines TRBV27 with TRBJ1-5; tentative D call: TRBD1 (6 bases). Trimming took off 9 bases at V and 3 bases at J, with 12 bases between the two ends. CDR1 and CDR2 (germline): MNHEY, SMNVEV (reference sequence). CDR3 length: 13 amino acids.